Sequencing of this T cell receptor beta chain was carried out in a study of T cells in localized non-small cell lung cancer (dated by TCRdb to about 2020). With respect to the entire study: The study examined T cell repertoires in 200 to 300 patients with early-stage NSCLC and compared tumors with uninvolved tumor-adjacent lungs. NSCLC patients had a mean age of roughly 64 years, and 129 were male and more than 90 female. The cohort was made up of 200 to 250 treatment-naive NSCLC patients whose localized lung tumors had been resected. Findings and caveats that apply to the study as a whole: Because multi-region tumor sequencing was not done, intratumor heterogeneity could not be ruled out. A median of about 53 of the top 100 tumor clones were detected in paired uninvolved adjacent lung, and around 30 of these tumor clones were also found among the top 100 clones of the paired uninvolved adjacent lung. Uninvolved tumor-adjacent lung showed the highest T cell clonality, higher than tumor, which suggests more focused antigenic responses in the adjacent lung. Because of the exploratory design, TCR variables were selected using unadjusted p-values without false-discovery rate correction. Higher T cell density in blood was associated with longer overall survival, whereas higher clonality in adjacent lung was associated with shorter survival.

Sequences SQVTM (CDR1) and ANQGSEA (CDR2) are obtained from the germline V gene. The germline ends are 19 bases apart after V is trimmed by 5 bases and J by 6 bases. The CDR3 covers 14 residues, taking in both the cysteine and the phenylalanine. Only CDR3 DNA remains: 42 bases, in frame from the first base. As for this clone: Which antigen it targets is not known. No much larger clone is present one base from it, and per-base qualities are unavailable.

At diagnosis, peripheral blood, uninvolved tumor-adjacent lung and tumor were collected and were preserved as a mix of fresh-frozen and FFPE material. TCR beta CDR3 regions were sequenced from DNA using the immunoSEQ Assay. The original pipeline was this. To compute T cell density, TCR beta template counts were normalized to usable DNA, which was estimated by amplifying housekeeping genes. Richness was estimated with the preseqR package, extrapolating to 400,000 templates for PBMC samples and 120,000 templates for tissue samples. Clonality was defined by subtracting Pielou's evenness from one. To identify tissue-enriched TCRs, differential abundance testing was run on productive amino-acid clonotypes with a minimum total count of 5 and an alpha of 0.1. The Jaccard Index and the Morisita Overlap Index were used to measure how much the repertoires overlapped between compartments. GLIPH clustered TCR beta CDR3s with public tetramer-defined viral CDR3s; viral motifs required at least three viral sequences plus V-gene enrichment. TCRdb stores this immuneACCESS table with in-frame sequences only. Part of the clones is absent; in the studies checked, under half of the shortfall reflects unresolved V genes, and no reason is known for the rest. The D gene and trimming were derived from the DNA, and the V and J assignments and clone size from that table. Here the sample has about 1,500 clones; more than 20% occur a single time. Jointly, the top ten make up 9.9% of the sample.

Recombination connected TRBV29-1 to TRBJ1-1; the D gene assignment is ambiguous. This TCR came from a man aged 35 to 69 with stage I squamous cell lung carcinoma. This material consisted of lung tumor tissue, taken before any cancer treatment. The CDR3 amino acid sequence is: CSVYSPRAGAEAFF. The DNA is as follows: TGCAGCGTTTACTCCCCGAGGGCGGGCGCTGAAGCTTTCTTT.